This passage covers 15 T cell receptor beta chains from one sample sequenced in a study of blood T cell repertoires in COVID-19. Profiling relied on immunoSEQ multiplex PCR, and the TCRdb table lists in-frame clones only, not all of them. The table lists 280,000 or so clones, nearly 90% of them singletons. Sequencing input: PBMCs or T cells enriched from blood (not recorded which). The receptor source for this set is a woman in her late teens or twenties with acute COVID-19.

The J gene is TRBJ2-7, the V gene TRBV5-1; TRBD2 matches at 7 bases. The germline CDR1 and CDR2 sequences are SGHRS and YFSETQ. The V and J ends lost 0 bases and 1 base, in that order; junction bases with no gene match: 4. This CDR3 has 15 residues. CDR3 sequence reads: CASSLAGGGSYEQYF. Here the CDR3 DNA reads TGCGCCAGCAGCTTGGCCGGCGGGGGTTCCTACGAGCAGTACTTC. Full variable domain (rest looked up from reference TRBV5-1 and TRBJ2-7): KAGVTQTPRYLIKTRGQQVTLSCSPISGHRSVSWYQQTPGQGLQFLFEYFSETQRNKGNFPGRFSGRQFSNSRSEMNVSTLELGDSALYLCASSLAGGGSYEQYFGPGTRLTVT.

The chain is built from TRBV25-1 and TRBJ2-3; unclear D gene. The CDR3 has 15 amino acids. Germline CDR1 reads MGHDK; CDR2 reads SYGVNS. Trimming left V 3 bases short and J 0 bases short, with 10 bases between. The CDR3 bases are TGTGCCAGCAGTGACTTTTATCTGAGCACAGATACGCAGTATTTT. This codes for CASSDFYLSTDTQYF.

The J gene is TRBJ2-2, the V gene TRBV5-1, with 9 positions matching TRBD1. CDR3 length: 15 residues. Germline V gives CDR1 SGHRS, CDR2 YFSETQ. Trimming took 4 bases from V and 5 from J; bases not matched to a gene: 6. The CDR3 here is CASSPGQGLTGELFF. The CDR3 DNA reads as TGCGCCAGCAGCCCGGGACAGGGCTTGACCGGGGAGCTGTTTTTT.

The chain couples TRBV4-1 to TRBJ2-7; 13 bases fit TRBD2. Per the germline V gene, CDR1 is MGHRA and CDR2 is YSYEKL. Trimming at V came to 0 bases and at J to 2 bases, leaving 7 bases not matched to a gene. This CDR3 contains 18 residues. The CDR3: CASSQEGTSGTGAYEQYF. The CDR3 coding sequence is TGCGCCAGCAGCCAAGAAGGGACTAGCGGGACAGGCGCCTACGAGCAGTACTTC.

The chain carries TRBV24-1 and TRBJ2-7; D might be TRBD2 (6 bases). CDR1 and CDR2 (germline): KGHDR, SFDVKD. This CDR3 is built from 14 residues. The germline V and J ends were trimmed by 4 bases and 5 bases, with 14 bases remaining between them. DNA of the CDR3: TGTGCCACCAGTGAGGGCGGGGCCAGAAACGAGCAGTACTTC. It is translated as CATSEGGARNEQYF.

The V call is TRBV9, the J call TRBJ2-1; tentative D call: TRBD2 (5 bases). There are 13 residues in the CDR3. Germline CDR1 and CDR2: SGDLS and YYNGEE. Trimming stripped 0 bases from V and 4 bases from J, with 5 bases between. The CDR3 region has the DNA TGTGCCAGCAGCGTAGGGGAGTACAATGAGCAGTTCTTC. This encodes CASSVGEYNEQFF.

This chain links TRBV19 with TRBJ1-1; D perhaps matches TRBD1 (6 bases). This CDR3 is built from 13 residues. Germline CDR1 LNHDA, CDR2 SQIVND (reference sequence). Between the trimmed V and J ends, which lost 5 bases and 3 bases, there was a span of 10 bases. CDR3 sequence reads: CASSLNRDTEAFF. The CDR3 nucleotides are TGTGCCAGTAGTCTCAACAGGGACACTGAAGCTTTCTTT.

The chain is built from TRBV21-1 and TRBJ2-2; no DNA check was done on the table's D call, TRBD2. TRBV21-1 is shown as a pseudogene. The CDR3 sequence is 16 residues long. In DNA, the CDR3 is TGTGCCAGCAGCAAAGGGCGGGAGAGTCACACCGGGGAGCTGTTTTTT. Its translation: CASSKGRESHTGELFF.

The chain employs TRBV11-2 and TRBJ2-1; 9 bases are a match to TRBD1. CDR1 and CDR2 (germline): SGHAT, FQNNGV. The CDR3 totals 16 residues. V was pared by 4 bases and J by 0 bases, with 4 bases of the junction left unmatched. The CDR3: CASSSPTGGSYNEQFF. As DNA, the CDR3 is TGTGCCAGCAGCTCCCCGACAGGGGGCTCCTACAATGAGCAGTTCTTC. The complete variable domain, with remaining parts taken from reference TRBV11-2 and TRBJ2-1, reads EAGVAQSPRYKIIEKRQSVAFWCNPISGHATLYWYQQILGQGPKLLIQFQNNGVVDDSQLPKDRFSAERLKGVDSTLKIQPAKLEDSAVYLCASSSPTGGSYNEQFFGPGTRLTVL.

The chain combines TRBV7-9 with TRBJ2-7; 14 positions match TRBD2. Germline V CDR1 and CDR2: SEHNR, FQNEAQ (reference sequence). The length of the CDR3 is 15 residues. Trimming removed 4 bases from V and 3 bases from J; junction bases left unmatched: 2. CDR3 residues: CASSSGTSGSYEQYF. CDR3 nucleotide sequence: TGTGCCAGCAGCTCAGGGACTAGCGGGAGCTACGAGCAGTACTTC.

This clone was observed many times. V and J are TRBV6-5 and TRBJ1-1, with unresolved D. The germline V gene has CDR1 MNHEY and CDR2 SVGAGI. The CDR3 spans 15 residues. Trimming stripped 3 bases from V and 3 bases from J, with 14 bases between. The CDR3 region is CASSYRRNVDTEAFF. The CDR3 DNA sequence: TGTGCCAGCAGTTATCGCAGGAACGTGGACACTGAAGCTTTCTTT.

The V and J genes are TRBV5-4 and TRBJ2-7, with 7 bases aligning to TRBD2. J was trimmed by 2 bases and V by 2 bases; bases with no gene match: 7. Germline V gene lookup returns CDR1 SGHNT and CDR2 YYREEE (reference sequence). The CDR3 covers 15 residues. The CDR3 is CASSFGLVGTYEQYF. As DNA, the CDR3 is TGTGCCAGCAGCTTTGGACTAGTGGGGACCTACGAGCAGTACTTC. Based on the CDR3 plus reference TRBV5-4 and TRBJ2-7, the full variable domain is ETGVTQSPTHLIKTRGQQVTLRCSSQSGHNTVSWYQQALGQGPQFIFQYYREEENGRGNFPPRFSGLQFPNYSSELNVNALELDDSALYLCASSFGLVGTYEQYFGPGTRLTVT.

The V call is TRBV12-3 or TRBV12-4, the J call TRBJ2-1; TRBD2 agrees at 8 bases. This CDR3 has 13 amino acids. J gave up 12 bases and V 1 base, and 5 bases lay outside the gene matches. CDR3 residues: CASSLGGTRGQFF. The CDR3, as DNA: TGTGCCAGCAGTTTAGGCGGGACTAGAGGGCAGTTCTTC.

This sequence joins TRBV13 and TRBJ2-7; unclear D gene. CDR1 is PRHDT and CDR2 is FYEKMQ in the germline V gene (reference sequence). The CDR3 length is 14 residues. Deletions cut 4 bases from V and 2 bases from J, with 12 bases between. This CDR3 is CASSSTTSTYEQYF. Here the CDR3 DNA reads TGTGCCAGCAGCTCCACTACATCAACCTACGAGCAGTACTTC. The whole variable domain, remainder taken from reference TRBV13 and TRBJ2-7, is AAGVIQSPRHLIKEKRETATLKCYPIPRHDTVYWYQQGPGQDPQFLISFYEKMQSDKGSIPDRFSAQQFSDYHSELNMSSLELGDSALYFCASSSTTSTYEQYFGPGTRLTVT.

The J gene is TRBJ1-1, the V gene TRBV18, with TRBD1 as a possible D gene (5 bases). Trimming cost V 2 bases and J 3 bases, with 13 bases left between them. CDR3 length: 15 amino acids. Per the germline V gene, CDR1 is KGHSH and CDR2 is LQKENI. CDR3 sequence reads: CASSPLGRVDTEAFF. CDR3 DNA: TGTGCCAGCTCACCATTGGGCAGGGTGGACACTGAAGCTTTCTTT.